The 17 T cell receptor beta chains in this list originate from one sample, sequenced in a study of T cells after yellow fever vaccination. TCRdb passed the 5' RACE reads through MiXCR, listing each CDR3 protein once. Counted here are 450,000 to 600,000 distinct CDR3 sequences, around an eighth occurring once; the ten biggest clones make up roughly an eighth. Sequenced here: PBMCs, sampled on the day of the yellow fever booster vaccination. The receptor set was obtained from a man aged 25-45 years who received the YFV17D yellow fever vaccine.

This clonotype was detected a few times. The chain employs TRBV14 and TRBJ2-5; the D is unclear. CDR3 size: 14 residues. V was cut by 1 base and J by 5 bases, with 11 bases left in between. CDR1 SGHDN and CDR2 FVKESK come from the germline V gene. CDR3 loop: CASSQAQIGETQYF. The DNA of the CDR3 is TGTGCCAGCAGCCAAGCTCAAATCGGGGAGACCCAGTACTTC.

V is TRBV5-5 and J is TRBJ1-1; unclear D gene. Germline V lookup: CDR1 SGHKS, CDR2 YYEKEE (reference sequence). The CDR3 contains 13 residues. V was trimmed by 3 bases and J by 10 bases, leaving 16 bases between them. CDR3 bases: TGTGCCAGCAGCTCTATTCAAACCCCGATAGCTTTCTTT. Translation gives CASSSIQTPIAFF.

There are a few counts of this clonotype. The gene calls are TRBV4-2 and TRBJ2-7; D is possibly TRBD2 (6 bases). CDR1 is LGHNA and CDR2 is YNFKEQ in the germline V gene. Trimming shortened V by 0 bases and J by 2 bases, and 11 bases separated the two germline ends. The CDR3 spans 15 residues. CDR3 bases: TGTGCCAGCAGCCAAGATATTATAGCGGCCTACGAGCAGTACTTC. Protein sequence: CASSQDIIAAYEQYF.

V is TRBV20-1 and J is TRBJ2-1, with TRBD2 matching 9 bases. The junction had 6 bases not matched to a gene; V was cut back by 3 bases and J by 3 bases. The CDR3 totals 15 residues. Germline loops: CDR1 DFQATT, CDR2 SNEGSKA (reference sequence). This CDR3 reads CSASAGLAIYNEQFF. The CDR3 DNA reads TGCAGTGCTAGTGCCGGACTAGCGATCTACAATGAGCAGTTCTTC.

A few counts support this clonotype. The rearrangement uses TRBV12-3 or TRBV12-4 and TRBJ2-4; D uncertain. The CDR3 extends over 18 amino acids. V was shortened by 0 bases and J by 0 bases, with 15 bases between the two germline ends. CDR3 residues: CASSLAPHRGLAKNIQYF. The CDR3 DNA reads as TGTGCCAGCAGTTTAGCGCCCCACAGAGGATTAGCCAAAAACATTCAGTACTTC.

This clonotype was seen a handful of times. J is TRBJ2-1 and V is TRBV20-1; 7 bases fit TRBD2. The CDR3 runs to 12 residues. CDR1 and CDR2 (germline): DFQATT, SNEGSKA (reference sequence). The CDR3 nucleotides are TGCAGCGCTCAGGACGGGGGGATTGAGCAGTTCTTC. Amino acid sequence: CSAQDGGIEQFF.

This clonotype was picked up a small number of times. The CDR3 is CASSFSSGQINSPLHF. In DNA form, the CDR3 reads TGTGCCAGCAGTTTTTCCTCGGGACAGATTAATTCACCCCTCCACTTT. The chain is built from TRBV27 and TRBJ1-6, with 7 bases fitting TRBD1. V was clipped by 3 bases and J by 6 bases; unmatched bases: 8. The CDR3 is 16 amino acids. Germline V lookup: CDR1 MNHEY, CDR2 SMNVEV (reference sequence).

This clonotype was picked up a small number of times. The V call is TRBV12-3 or TRBV12-4, the J call TRBJ2-5; D remains ambiguous. This CDR3 spans 12 amino acids. Between the trimmed V and J ends, which lost 5 bases and 1 base, there was a span of 5 bases. In DNA form, the CDR3 reads TGTGCCAGCAGTGTTATCCAAGAGACCCAGTACTTC. Translating it yields CASSVIQETQYF.

This clonotype was found a few times. The chain employs TRBV24-1 and TRBJ2-1; maybe TRBD1 (5 bases). The length of the CDR3 is 18 residues. Germline V CDR1 and CDR2: KGHDR, SFDVKD. V dropped 5 bases and J dropped 0 bases, with 19 bases sitting between them. The DNA for the CDR3 is TGTGCCACCAGTGGAAACAGGCCTGGCAAATCCTCCTACAATGAGCAGTTCTTC. Its translation is CATSGNRPGKSSYNEQFF.

This clonotype has more than one count but fewer than ten. The CDR3 sequence: CASSPLPGTTAGELFF. The CDR3 nucleotides are TGTGCCAGCTCACCACTCCCAGGGACTACAGCCGGGGAGCTGTTTTTT. This chain joins TRBV18 and TRBJ2-2; 7 bases align to TRBD2. The V and J ends lost 1 base and 6 bases, in that order; junction bases with no gene match: 8. Germline lookup yields CDR1 KGHSH and CDR2 LQKENI. This CDR3 is built from 16 residues.

This clonotype was seen more than once but under ten times. In DNA, the CDR3 is TGTGCCAGCAGTCCACAGGCCTTAAATGAAAAACTGTTTTTT. This encodes CASSPQALNEKLFF. The genes are TRBV6-5 and TRBJ1-4, with TRBD1 as a possible D gene (5 bases). CDR1 MNHEY and CDR2 SVGAGI come from the germline V gene. V was trimmed by 5 bases and J by 5 bases, leaving 12 bases between them. This CDR3 contains 14 residues.

In its sample, this clonotype was seen a few times. The genes are TRBV12-3 or TRBV12-4 and TRBJ2-2; weak D call: TRBD2 (6 bases). Trimming shortened V by 8 bases and J by 0 bases, and 10 bases separated the two germline ends. This CDR3 contains 14 residues. The CDR3 nucleotides read TGTGCCAGCCGGGGGAGTACGAACACCGGGGAGCTGTTTTTT. As protein: CASRGSTNTGELFF.

The chain is built from TRBV19 and TRBJ2-1, with 12 bases identical to TRBD2. Per germline, CDR1 LNHDA and CDR2 SQIVND (reference sequence). The V segment lost 5 bases and the J segment 4 bases; nucleotides outside the gene matches: 3. This CDR3 has 15 residues. The CDR3 DNA is TGTGCCAGTAGTTCGACTAGCGGGAGATACAATGAGCAGTTCTTC. Translation: CASSSTSGRYNEQFF.

This clonotype turned up a few times. V gene TRBV7-2 combines with J gene TRBJ2-3; tentatively, D is TRBD2 (5 bases). Germline V gives CDR1 SGHTA, CDR2 FQGNSA. The CDR3 is made up of 12 amino acids. With 5 bases removed from V and 4 bases from J, the gap between germline ends came to 7 bases. The CDR3 region is CASSPAADTQYF. CDR3 nucleotides: TGTGCCAGCAGCCCAGCGGCAGATACGCAGTATTTT.

Only a few counts were recorded for this clonotype. J is TRBJ2-2 and V is TRBV28, with D perhaps assigned TRBD1 or TRBD2 (5 bases each). The CDR3 is 13 amino acids. Germline CDR1 is MDHEN and CDR2 is SYDVKM. Trimming removed 7 bases from V and 6 bases from J, with 12 bases in between. This chain's CDR3 is CASTAQGAGELFF. The CDR3 DNA is TGTGCCAGCACCGCCCAGGGAGCCGGGGAGCTGTTTTTT.

This clonotype was detected a few times. The rearrangement joins TRBV28 to TRBJ2-4; the match to TRBD1 covers 11 bases. CDR1 is MDHEN, CDR2 SYDVKM, per germline. J gave up 10 bases and V 8 bases, and 4 bases lay outside the gene matches. The CDR3 is 12 amino acids. CDR3 in amino acids: CASGTGGGIQYF. CDR3 bases: TGTGCCAGCGGGACAGGGGGGGGTATTCAGTACTTC.

The chain combines TRBV7-6 with TRBJ2-7; D gene ambiguous. From germline, CDR1 is SGHVS and CDR2 FNYEAQ. This CDR3 has 12 amino acids. V lost 1 base and J 7 bases, leaving 8 bases between the germline ends. The CDR3 region is CASSLVDSEQYF. The CDR3 DNA is TGTGCCAGCAGCTTAGTGGATTCGGAGCAGTACTTC.